This TCR beta chain originates from a study of OX40 agonist ivuxolimab in advanced cancers. Background on the whole study: The costimulatory receptor OX40 (CD134) was targeted by ivuxolimab, a fully human IgG2 agonistic monoclonal antibody. The paper describes the monotherapy dose-escalation part (N of about 52 patients) of the phase I trial of ivuxolimab. Of the roughly 51 patients in dose escalation, 19 had hepatocellular carcinoma, about 15 had melanoma, 9 had renal cell carcinoma and 9 had head and neck cancer. Intravenous ivuxolimab was administered to patients every 2 weeks at six dose levels: 0.01, 0.1, 0.3, 1.5, 3 and 10 mg/kg. In the dose-escalation cohort, over 65% of patients were male, and the mean age was approximately 60 years, with a range of about 23 to 80. Patients were allowed to have had prior anti-PD-1, anti-PD-L1 or anti-CTLA-4 therapy, and 40% to 45% of the dose-escalation patients had been treated with checkpoint inhibitors. Three dose-escalation patients achieved partial responses, one with hepatocellular carcinoma and two with cutaneous melanoma. Peripheral TCRbeta sequencing aimed to test whether ivuxolimab altered TCR sequence diversity and caused clonal T-cell expansion.

To sequence the TCRbeta CDR3 region, genomic DNA was isolated from the sorted cells. The immunoSEQ Assay was used to sequence the TCRbeta CDR3 regions. In TCRdb, the immuneACCESS table is reduced to in-frame sequences with V and J assigned. These tables do not hold every clone; where another copy was compared, an unresolved V gene accounts for under half, and the others remain unexplained. The sample records some 80,000 clones, 84% of which are singletons. The ten top clones hold around 0.48% of the sample. Results the study describes overall, beyond this receptor: Antigen specificity was not determined for the clonally expanded peripheral T cells. In partial responders in the 0.1-3.0 mg/kg groups, normalized peripheral clonal expansion was found to be among the lowest, especially among CD8+ T cells. Low levels of normalized T-cell clonal expansion were also seen in some nonresponding patients. At doses from 0.1 to 3.0 mg/kg, clonal expansion was seen in both CD4+ and CD8+ blood T cells between baseline and week 6. On average, CD8+ T cells showed more expanded clones than CD4+ T cells after ivuxolimab.

Spanning cysteine to phenylalanine, the CDR3 consists of 14 amino acids. Just the 42-base CDR3 DNA is kept, in frame starting at base 1. CDR1 and CDR2 are drawn from the germline V gene: SGDLS, YYNGEE. The V end loses 0 bases and the J end loses 7 bases, and a stretch of 8 bases separates them. Note on this clone: What this receptor recognizes is not known. It has no much larger one-base neighbor in the sample; base qualities were not kept.

Patients with autoimmune disease history or receiving systemic immunosuppression were excluded from the trial. In every dose cohort, peripheral blood was drawn for TCR sequencing at baseline, cycle 4 day 1, and cycle 7 day 1. Samples were obtained from an open-label, multicenter, first-in-human phase I dose-escalation trial of ivuxolimab. Adults with locally advanced or metastatic head and neck squamous cell, hepatocellular, melanoma or renal cell carcinoma were enrolled in the trial. Before TCR sequencing, CD4+ T cells and CD8+ T cells from peripheral blood were sorted into separate populations. The V gene is TRBV9 and the J gene is TRBJ1-6; the D gene cannot be resolved reliably. The source material was CD4+ or CD8+ T cells sorted from blood, sampled in a trial of the OX40 agonist ivuxolimab. The TCR sequence derives from an adult with an advanced solid tumor such as melanoma, head and neck, liver or kidney cancer. The nucleotide sequence reads TGTGCCAGCAGCGTAGTAGGGTTCAATTCACCCCTCCACTTT. Its product reads: CASSVVGFNSPLHF. Extended through the reference TRBV9 and TRBJ1-6 proteins, this CDR3 yields the full variable domain: DSGVTQTPKHLITATGQRVTLRCSPRSGDLSVYWYQQSLDQGLQFLIQYYNGEERAKGNILERFSAQQFPDLHSELNLSSLELGDSALYFCASSVVGFNSPLHFGNGTRLTVT.